This T cell receptor beta chain was retrieved from a study of shared clonotypes between healthy human individuals. Each of the donors was a healthy adult who was HIV-negative and had not had a recent acute infection or vaccination. CDR3 size: 14 residues. Trimming shortened V by 0 bases and J by 1 base, and 7 bases separated the two germline ends. The germline V gene has CDR1 GTSNPN and CDR2 SVGIG (reference sequence). Findings of the study overall: Sorted-subset sequencing, rarefaction showed, was incomplete despite large depth.

Sorted-subset replicate PCRs used approximately 180 ng of genomic DNA. This amount corresponded to about 29,000 T cell genomes. Clones were sequenced by immunoSEQ multiplex PCR, and TCRdb holds only the in-frame ones, with some missing. Here the sample spans 2 million to 2.5 million clones, approximately 95% being singletons. A remark on this clone: Its specificity is unknown. Other DNA sequences of this sample code for an identical CDR3.

The chain recombines TRBV30 with TRBJ2-1, with D perhaps TRBD1 (5 bases). Sequencing was carried out using naive CD4+ T cells from PBMCs. Subset described: CD45RA+ positively selected. This clonotype was sampled from a man between 18 and 35 years old in good health. Some clones in this sample may be carry-over from other donors' samples. The CDR3: CAWSVQGSYNEQFF. DNA of the CDR3: TGTGCCTGGAGTGTCCAGGGTTCCTACAATGAGCAGTTCTTC.